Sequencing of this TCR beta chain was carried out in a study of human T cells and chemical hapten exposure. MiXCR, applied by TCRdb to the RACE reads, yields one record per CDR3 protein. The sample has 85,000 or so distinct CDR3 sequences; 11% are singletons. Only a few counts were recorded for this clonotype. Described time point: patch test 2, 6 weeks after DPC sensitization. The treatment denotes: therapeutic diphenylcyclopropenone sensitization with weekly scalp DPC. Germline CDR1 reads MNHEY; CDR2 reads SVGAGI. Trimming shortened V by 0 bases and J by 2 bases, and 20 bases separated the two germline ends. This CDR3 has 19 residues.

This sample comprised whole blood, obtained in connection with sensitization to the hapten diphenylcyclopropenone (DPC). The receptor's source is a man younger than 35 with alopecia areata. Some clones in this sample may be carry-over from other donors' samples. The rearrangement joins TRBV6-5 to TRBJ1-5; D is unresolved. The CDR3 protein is CASSYSAGGLVGGNQPQHF. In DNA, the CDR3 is TGTGCCAGCAGTTACTCTGCGGGAGGGCTCGTTGGGGGCAATCAGCCCCAGCATTTT.